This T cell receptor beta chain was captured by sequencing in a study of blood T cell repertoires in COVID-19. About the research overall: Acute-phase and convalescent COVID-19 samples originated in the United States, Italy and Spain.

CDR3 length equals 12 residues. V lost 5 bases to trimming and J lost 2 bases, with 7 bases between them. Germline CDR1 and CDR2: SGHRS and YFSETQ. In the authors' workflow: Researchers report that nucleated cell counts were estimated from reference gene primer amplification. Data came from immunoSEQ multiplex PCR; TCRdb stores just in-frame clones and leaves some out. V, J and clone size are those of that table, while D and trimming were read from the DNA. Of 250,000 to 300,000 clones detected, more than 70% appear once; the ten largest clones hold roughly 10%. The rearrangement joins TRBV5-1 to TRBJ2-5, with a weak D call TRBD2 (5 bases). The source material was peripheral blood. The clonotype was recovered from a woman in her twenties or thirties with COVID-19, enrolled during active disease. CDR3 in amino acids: CASRRVQETQYF. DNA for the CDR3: TGCGCCAGCAGGAGGGTTCAAGAGACCCAGTACTTC.